These 7 T cell receptor beta chains share one sample of origin, sequenced in a study of persistence of HIV-infected CD4 T cells. Sequencing used immunoSEQ version 4 in survey mode. TCRdb keeps only in-frame clones here, not all; method: immunoSEQ multiplex PCR. This table has 40,000 or so clones, 88% appearing once. This nonspecific control used anti-CD3/anti-CD28 bead stimulation of CD4+ T cells. Sorting selected CD4+ T cells upregulating both CD40 ligand and CD69. Their cognate antigens are unknown. Material: CD4+ T cells sorted from PBMCs after 18-hour stimulation, obtained from a patient who received antiretroviral therapy. These receptor sequences come from an adult woman with HIV who was CMV-seropositive.

This chain uses TRBV18 with TRBJ2-1; possible D gene TRBD1, 5 bases. Germline V gene sequence: CDR1 KGHSH, CDR2 LQKENI. V lost 3 bases to trimming and J lost 4 bases, with 13 bases between them. The CDR3 is 15 residues long. The CDR3, as DNA: TGTGCCAGCTCACCGCTTGGAACAGGTTACAATGAGCAGTTCTTC. Translated: CASSPLGTGYNEQFF.

This clone was recorded only once. V is TRBV2 and J is TRBJ1-1; a possible D gene is TRBD1 (5 bases). The CDR3 is 14 residues long. Between the trimmed V and J ends, which lost 5 bases and 3 bases, there was a span of 13 bases. Germline CDR1 and CDR2: SNHLY and FYNNEI. The CDR3 DNA sequence: TGTGCCAGCAGTAATTGGAGGGGTGACACTGAAGCTTTCTTT. Its translation is CASSNWRGDTEAFF.

This clone has a single count. V and J are TRBV11-3 and TRBJ2-2; weak D call: TRBD1 (5 bases). The V gene's germline CDR1 is SGHNT and CDR2 YENEEA. V gave up 0 bases and J gave up 7 bases, with 9 bases separating them. The CDR3 totals 14 residues. CDR3 nucleotides: TGTGCCAGCAGCTTAGAAGGGGCAGTCGGGGAGCTGTTTTTT. Translating gives CASSLEGAVGELFF. The full variable domain, in which reference TRBV11-3 and TRBJ2-2 provide the parts outside the CDR3, is EAGVVQSPRYKIIEKKQPVAFWCNPISGHNTLYWYLQNLGQGPELLIRYENEEAVDDSQLPKDRFSAERLKGVDSTLKIQPAELGDSAVYLCASSLEGAVGELFFGEGSRLTVL.

Only one count was recorded for this clone. J is TRBJ2-3 and V is TRBV7-8, with no clear D. The V gene lost 3 bases and the J gene lost 5 bases, with 6 bases spanning the gap. The CDR3 extends over 12 amino acids. Germline CDR1 and CDR2: SGHVS and FQNEAQ. Here the CDR3 DNA reads TGTGCCAGCAGCTTTAGTTTAGATACGCAGTATTTT. This codes for CASSFSLDTQYF.

This chain uses TRBV27 with TRBJ1-6; D remains ambiguous. Trimming took 6 bases from V and 7 from J, leaving 10 bases between them. The CDR3 has 13 residues. The germline CDR1 and CDR2 sequences are MNHEY and SMNVEV (reference sequence). CDR3 in amino acids: CASRPGINSPLHF. The CDR3 bases are TGTGCCAGCAGGCCGGGGATAAATTCACCCCTCCACTTT.

The chain uses TRBV2 and TRBJ1-3, with D unresolved. Germline V gene lookup returns CDR1 SNHLY and CDR2 FYNNEI. V was cut by 3 bases and J by 4 bases, with 7 bases left in between. This CDR3 contains 13 residues. CDR3 sequence (DNA): TGTGCCAGCAGTGACCAAACCGGAAACACCATATATTTT. This encodes CASSDQTGNTIYF.

V gene TRBV6-5 combines with J gene TRBJ1-3; TRBD1 matches 12 bases. J gave up 4 bases and V 6 bases, and 4 bases lay outside the gene matches. Germline CDR1 and CDR2: MNHEY and SVGAGI. This CDR3 spans 15 amino acids. In DNA form, the CDR3 reads TGTGCCAGCAGGGAGGGACAGGGGGCCGGAAACACCATATATTTT. Protein: CASREGQGAGNTIYF.